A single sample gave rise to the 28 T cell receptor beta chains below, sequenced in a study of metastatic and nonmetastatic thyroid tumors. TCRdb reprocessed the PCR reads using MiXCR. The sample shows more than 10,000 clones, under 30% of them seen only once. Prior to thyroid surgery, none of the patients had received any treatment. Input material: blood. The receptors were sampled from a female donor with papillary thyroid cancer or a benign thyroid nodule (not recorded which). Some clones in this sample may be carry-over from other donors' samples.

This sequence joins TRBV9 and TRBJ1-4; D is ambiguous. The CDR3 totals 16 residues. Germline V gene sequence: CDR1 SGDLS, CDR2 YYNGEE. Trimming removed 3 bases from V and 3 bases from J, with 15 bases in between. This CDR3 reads CASSAGKAGSNEKLFF. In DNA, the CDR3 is TGTGCCAGCAGCGCCGGGAAAGCGGGCTCTAATGAAAAACTGTTTTTT.

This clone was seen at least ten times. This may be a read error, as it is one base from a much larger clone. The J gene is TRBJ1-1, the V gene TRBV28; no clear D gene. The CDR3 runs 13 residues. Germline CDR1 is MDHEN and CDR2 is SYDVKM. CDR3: CASSLPAYTEASF. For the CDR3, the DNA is TGTGCCAGCAGTTTACCGGCTTACACTGAAGCTTCCTTT.

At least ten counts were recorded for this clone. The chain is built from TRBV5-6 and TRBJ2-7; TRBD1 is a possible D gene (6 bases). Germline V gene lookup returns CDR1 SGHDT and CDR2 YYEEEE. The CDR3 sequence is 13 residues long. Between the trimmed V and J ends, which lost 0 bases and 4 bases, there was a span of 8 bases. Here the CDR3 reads CASSLDRAYEQYF. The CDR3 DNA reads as TGTGCCAGCAGCTTGGACAGGGCTTACGAGCAGTACTTC.

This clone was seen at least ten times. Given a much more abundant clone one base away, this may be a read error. CDR3 amino acids: CASSIALGGYEQYF. The CDR3 region has the DNA TGTGCCAGTAGTATAGCCCTGGGGGGGTACGAGCAGTACTTC. The chain carries TRBV19 and TRBJ2-7; the match to TRBD2 covers 7 bases. The CDR3 sequence is 14 residues long. Germline V gene data show CDR1 as LNHDA and CDR2 as SQIVND (reference sequence). V gave up 1 base and J gave up 4 bases; unmatched junction bases: 4.

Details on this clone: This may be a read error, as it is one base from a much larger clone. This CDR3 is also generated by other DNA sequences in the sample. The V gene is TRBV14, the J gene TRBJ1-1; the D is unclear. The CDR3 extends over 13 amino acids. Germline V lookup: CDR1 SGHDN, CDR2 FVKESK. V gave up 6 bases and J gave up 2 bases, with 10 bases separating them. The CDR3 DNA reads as TGTGCCAGCAGACAGCAAACTAACACTGAAGCTTTCTTT. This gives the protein CASRQQTNTEAFF. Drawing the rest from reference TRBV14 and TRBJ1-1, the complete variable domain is EAGVTQFPSHSVIEKGQTVTLRCDPISGHDNLYWYRRVMGKEIKFLLHFVKESKQDESGMPNNRFLAERTGGTYSTLKVQPAELEDSGVYFCASRQQTNTEAFFGQGTRLTVV.

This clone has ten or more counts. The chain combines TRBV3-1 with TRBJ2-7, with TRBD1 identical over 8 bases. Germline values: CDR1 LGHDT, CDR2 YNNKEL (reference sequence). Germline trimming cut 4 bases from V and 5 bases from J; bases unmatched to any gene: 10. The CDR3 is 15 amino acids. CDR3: CASSPTDRVVHEQYF. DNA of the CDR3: TGTGCCAGCAGCCCTACGGACAGGGTTGTTCACGAGCAGTACTTC.

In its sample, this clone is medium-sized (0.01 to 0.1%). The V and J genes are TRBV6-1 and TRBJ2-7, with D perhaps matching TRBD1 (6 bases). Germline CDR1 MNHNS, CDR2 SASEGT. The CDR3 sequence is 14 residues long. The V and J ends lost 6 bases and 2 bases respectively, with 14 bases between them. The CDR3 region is CASRDTGFPYEQYF. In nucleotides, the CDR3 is TGTGCCAGCAGAGATACAGGGTTTCCCTACGAGCAGTACTTC.

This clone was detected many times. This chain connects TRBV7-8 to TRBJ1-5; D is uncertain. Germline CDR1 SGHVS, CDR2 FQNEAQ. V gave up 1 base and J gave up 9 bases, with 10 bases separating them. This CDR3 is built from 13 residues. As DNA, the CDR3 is TGTGCCAGCAGCTTAGAGTCGGTTAGGCCCCAGCATTTT. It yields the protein CASSLESVRPQHF.

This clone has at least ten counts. CDR3 DNA sequence: TGCAGTGCGACGACTAGCGGGGGATCGAACACCGGGGAGCTGTTTTTT. Translated, it gives CSATTSGGSNTGELFF. The chain joins TRBV20-1 to TRBJ2-2, with 12 nucleotides matching TRBD2. The length of the CDR3 is 16 residues. Germline V CDR1 and CDR2: DFQATT, SNEGSKA (reference sequence). V was pared by 6 bases and J by 0 bases, with 5 bases of the junction left unmatched.

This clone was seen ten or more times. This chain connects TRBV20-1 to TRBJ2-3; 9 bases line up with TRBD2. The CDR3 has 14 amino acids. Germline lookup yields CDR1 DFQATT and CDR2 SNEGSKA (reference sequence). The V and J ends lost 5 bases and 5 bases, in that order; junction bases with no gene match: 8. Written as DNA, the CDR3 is TGCAGTGCTGCCCATAGCGGGGGCCGAGATACGCAGTATTTT. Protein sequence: CSAAHSGGRDTQYF.

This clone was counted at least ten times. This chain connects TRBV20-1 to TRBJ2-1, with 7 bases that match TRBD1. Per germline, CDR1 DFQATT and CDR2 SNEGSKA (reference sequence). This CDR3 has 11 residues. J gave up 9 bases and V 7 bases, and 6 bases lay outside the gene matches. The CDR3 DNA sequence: TGCAGTGTCCACAGGGGAAGTGAGCAGTTCTTC. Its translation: CSVHRGSEQFF.

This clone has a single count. The CDR3 DNA reads as TGTGCCAGCAGCTTATACTTGGCGGGAGGGCGTGATGAGCAGTTCTTC. This translates into CASSLYLAGGRDEQFF. The chain is built from TRBV11-1 and TRBJ2-1; TRBD2 agrees at 9 bases. V shed 2 bases, J shed 8 bases, and the junction held 10 bases outside the gene matches. This CDR3 region has 16 residues. Germline lookup yields CDR1 SGHAT and CDR2 FQDESV (reference sequence).

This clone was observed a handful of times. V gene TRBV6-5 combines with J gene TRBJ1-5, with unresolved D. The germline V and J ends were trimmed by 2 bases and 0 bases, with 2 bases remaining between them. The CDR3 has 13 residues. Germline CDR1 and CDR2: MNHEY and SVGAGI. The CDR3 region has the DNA TGTGCCAGCAGTTACAATAGCAATCAGCCCCAGCATTTT. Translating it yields CASSYNSNQPQHF.

CDR3 loop: CASSGTGYYNEQFF. CDR3 DNA sequence: TGTGCCAGCTCCGGGACAGGGTATTACAATGAGCAGTTCTTC. The genes are TRBV18 and TRBJ2-1; 9 bases agree with TRBD1. Germline V lookup: CDR1 KGHSH, CDR2 LQKENI. V was clipped by 6 bases and J by 4 bases; unmatched bases: 4. The CDR3 totals 14 residues. The full variable domain, its missing parts supplied by reference TRBV18 and TRBJ2-1, is NAGVMQNPRHLVRRRGQEARLRCSPMKGHSHVYWYRQLPEEGLKFMVYLQKENIIDESGMPKERFSAEFPKEGPSILRIQQVVRGDSAAYFCASSGTGYYNEQFFGPGTRLTVL.

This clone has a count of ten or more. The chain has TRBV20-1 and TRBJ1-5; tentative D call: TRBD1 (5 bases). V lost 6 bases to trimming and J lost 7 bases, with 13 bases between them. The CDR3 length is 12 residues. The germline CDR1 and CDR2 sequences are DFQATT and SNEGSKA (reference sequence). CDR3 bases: TGCAGTGCGGGAAGGGGCGGCCAGCCCCAGCATTTT. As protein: CSAGRGGQPQHF.

The CDR3 DNA reads TGTGCCAGCAGTGAGGCAAAACAGGGGTATGCCTACGAGCAGTACTTC. This sequence encodes CASSEAKQGYAYEQYF. The chain recombines TRBV6-1 with TRBJ2-7, with TRBD1 matching over 7 bases. CDR3 length equals 16 residues. Germline V gives CDR1 MNHNS, CDR2 SASEGT. Unmatched junction bases numbered 10, after V lost 3 bases and J lost 2 bases.

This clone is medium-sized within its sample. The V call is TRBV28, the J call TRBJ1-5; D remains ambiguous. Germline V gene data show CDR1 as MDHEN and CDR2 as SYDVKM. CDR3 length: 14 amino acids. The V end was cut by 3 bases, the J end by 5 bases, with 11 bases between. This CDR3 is CASSFGREDQPQHF. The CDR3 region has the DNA TGTGCCAGCAGTTTCGGACGAGAAGATCAGCCCCAGCATTTT.

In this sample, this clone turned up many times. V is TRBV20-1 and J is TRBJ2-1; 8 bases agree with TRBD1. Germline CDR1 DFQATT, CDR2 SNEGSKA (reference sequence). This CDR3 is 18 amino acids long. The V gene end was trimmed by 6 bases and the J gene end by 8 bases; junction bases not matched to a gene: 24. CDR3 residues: CSAETTGETPFGYDEQFF. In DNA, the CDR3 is TGCAGTGCAGAGACGACAGGGGAAACCCCCTTCGGTTATGATGAGCAGTTCTTC.

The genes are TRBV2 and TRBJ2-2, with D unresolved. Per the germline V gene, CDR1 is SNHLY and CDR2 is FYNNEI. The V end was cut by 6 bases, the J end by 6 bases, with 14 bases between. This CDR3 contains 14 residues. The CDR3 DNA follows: TGTGCCAGCAGGGGGATAAACTACTCCGGGGAGCTGTTTTTT. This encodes CASRGINYSGELFF.

This chain's CDR3 is CITRGAESSYEQYV. The DNA for the CDR3 is TGCATTACTAGAGGGGCCGAAAGCTCCTACGAGCAGTACGTC. This sequence joins TRBV20-1 and TRBJ2-7; perhaps D is TRBD1 or TRBD2 (5 bases each). There are 14 residues in the CDR3. CDR1 is DFQATT, CDR2 SNEGSKA, per germline (reference sequence).

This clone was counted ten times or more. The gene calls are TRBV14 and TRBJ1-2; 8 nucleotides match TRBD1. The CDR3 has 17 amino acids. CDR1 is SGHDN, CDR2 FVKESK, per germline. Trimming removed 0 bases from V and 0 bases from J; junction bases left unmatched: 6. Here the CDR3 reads CASSQDWAGGTNYGYTF. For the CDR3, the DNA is TGTGCCAGCAGCCAAGATTGGGCAGGGGGCACTAACTATGGCTACACCTTC. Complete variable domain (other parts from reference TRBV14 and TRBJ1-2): EAGVTQFPSHSVIEKGQTVTLRCDPISGHDNLYWYRRVMGKEIKFLLHFVKESKQDESGMPNNRFLAERTGGTYSTLKVQPAELEDSGVYFCASSQDWAGGTNYGYTFGSGTRLTVV.

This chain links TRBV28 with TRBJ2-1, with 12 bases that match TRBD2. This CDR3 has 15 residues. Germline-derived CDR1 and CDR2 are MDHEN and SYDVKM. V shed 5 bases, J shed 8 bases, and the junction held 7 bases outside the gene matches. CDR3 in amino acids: CASSGGLAGGYEQFF. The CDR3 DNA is TGTGCCAGCAGTGGGGGACTAGCGGGTGGCTATGAGCAGTTCTTC.

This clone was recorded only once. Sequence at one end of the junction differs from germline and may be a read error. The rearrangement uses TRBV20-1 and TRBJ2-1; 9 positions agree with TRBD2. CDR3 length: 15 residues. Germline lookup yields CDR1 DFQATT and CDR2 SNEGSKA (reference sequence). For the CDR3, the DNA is TGCAGTGATAGAGCAGCGAGCGGGAGGCTAAATGAGCAATTCTTC. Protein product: CSDRAASGRLNEQFF.

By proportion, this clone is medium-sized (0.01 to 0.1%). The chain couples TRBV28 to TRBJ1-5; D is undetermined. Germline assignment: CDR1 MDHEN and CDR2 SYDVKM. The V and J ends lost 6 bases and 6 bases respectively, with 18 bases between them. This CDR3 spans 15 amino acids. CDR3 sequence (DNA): TGTGCCAGCAGCCGCCCCCAGGTTGCAGGTCAGCCCCAGCATTTT. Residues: CASSRPQVAGQPQHF.

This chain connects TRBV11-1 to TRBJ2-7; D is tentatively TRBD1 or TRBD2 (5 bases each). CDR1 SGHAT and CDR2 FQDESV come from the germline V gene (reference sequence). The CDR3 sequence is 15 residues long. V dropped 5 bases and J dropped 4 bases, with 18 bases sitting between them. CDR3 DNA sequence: TGTGCCAGCAGCCCCCTCGTGAGGGGTGGTTACGAGCAGTACTTC. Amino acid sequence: CASSPLVRGGYEQYF.

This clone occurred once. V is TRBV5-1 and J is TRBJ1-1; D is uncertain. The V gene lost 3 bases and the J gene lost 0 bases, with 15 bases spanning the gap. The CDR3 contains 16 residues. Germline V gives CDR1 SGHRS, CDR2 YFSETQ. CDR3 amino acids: CASSSGVWVLNTEAFF. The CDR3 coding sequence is TGCGCCAGCAGCTCCGGGGTGTGGGTTTTGAACACTGAAGCTTTCTTT.

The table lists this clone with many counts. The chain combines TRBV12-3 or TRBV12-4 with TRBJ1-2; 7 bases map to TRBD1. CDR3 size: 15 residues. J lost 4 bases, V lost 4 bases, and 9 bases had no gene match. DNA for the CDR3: TGTGCCAGCAGTTCGGCAGGGGGACTAGTCTATGGCTACACCTTC. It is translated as CASSSAGGLVYGYTF.

The CDR3 nucleotides read TGTGCCAGCAGCCCCCTAGTTGATCAGCCCCAGCATTTT. Protein product: CASSPLVDQPQHF. The chain is built from TRBV7-6 and TRBJ1-5; the D is unclear. V was trimmed by 5 bases and J by 5 bases, leaving 10 bases between them. This CDR3 is 13 amino acids long. CDR1 is SGHVS, CDR2 FNYEAQ, per germline.